The rows below give T cell receptor beta chains drawn from one sample of a study of CD8 T cells in ankylosing spondylitis. One entry per CDR3 protein results from TCRdb running MiXCR on the 5' RACE reads. The sample includes 150,000 to 200,000 distinct CDR3 sequences, about 18% of them seen just once. The sample taken for sequencing was blood, either unsorted or a sorted T cell fraction (not recorded which). These TCRs come from a male donor aged 10 to 30 with ankylosing spondylitis or in good health (not recorded which). CDR3s include the opening cysteine and the closing phenylalanine or tryptophan. Each record gives: CDR3 DNA, CDR3 protein, clone size, J gene, D gene, V gene. A D gene is named only where the DNA matches it firmly. A row's size may be missing; if present it is once, few, many or a size class.

TGCGCCAGCAGCGAGACAGGAAATCAGCCCCAGCATTTT,CASSETGNQPQHF,many,TRBJ1-5,NA,TRBV5-1
TGTGCCATCACCTTAGGTGGCCAAATGAACACTGAAGCTTTCTTT,CAITLGGQMNTEAFF,few,TRBJ1-1,NA,TRBV10-3
TGTGCCAGCTCACCCATTCCAGGGTGGGCTAGCACAGATACGCAGTATTTT,CASSPIPGWASTDTQYF,many,TRBJ2-3,NA,TRBV18
TGCAGTGCTAGTCGGGACAGTCCTGAAGCTTTCTTT,CSASRDSPEAFF,few,TRBJ1-1,TRBD1,TRBV20-1
TGCAGCGTTGAGTCCGCGGGAGTAGATGAGACCCAGTACTTC,CSVESAGVDETQYF,many,TRBJ2-5,TRBD2,TRBV29-1
TGTGCCAGCAGTCCGGGGACAGCCGCGTCCTCACCCCTCCACTTT,CASSPGTAASSPLHF,many,TRBJ1-6,TRBD1,TRBV27
TGTGCCAGCAGCTTTATACAGGGTACCGGGGAGCTGTTTTTT,CASSFIQGTGELFF,many,TRBJ2-2,NA,TRBV12-3/TRBV12-4
TGTGCCAGCAGTTCCCTCCTGGGGGGACTAGAGACCCAGTACTTC,CASSSLLGGLETQYF,many,TRBJ2-5,NA,TRBV27
TGTGCCAGCAGCTCGACAGGCATATATGGCTACACCTTC,CASSSTGIYGYTF,many,TRBJ1-2,NA,TRBV7-6
TGTGCCAGTAGTATAGATCCCGGGAGCGATGAGCAGTTCTTC,CASSIDPGSDEQFF,NA,TRBJ2-1,NA,TRBV19
TGTGCCAGCTCGCCGGGGATCCAAGTCAATGAGCAGTTCTTC,CASSPGIQVNEQFF,many,TRBJ2-1,NA,TRBV12-3/TRBV12-4
TGCGCCAGCAGCTCCGAGCTTACTAGTGTAGGAGAGACCCAGTACTTC,CASSSELTSVGETQYF,few,TRBJ2-5,NA,TRBV5-1
TGTGCCAGCAGCCACCGGGGCCCGCCGGACGAGCAGTACTTC,CASSHRGPPDEQYF,many,TRBJ2-7,NA,TRBV7-9
TGCGCCAGCAGCTCACCCGGGACAGGCTCCTACAATGAGCAGTTCTTC,CASSSPGTGSYNEQFF,many,TRBJ2-1,TRBD1,TRBV5-1
TGTGCCAGCAGCGCGACCGGGACAGTATATGAAAAACTGTTTTTT,CASSATGTVYEKLFF,many,TRBJ1-4,NA,TRBV21-1
TGTGCCACCAGCTCCCTGAAGACTACCCAAGAGACCCAGTACTTC,CATSSLKTTQETQYF,many,TRBJ2-5,NA,TRBV15
TGCAGCGTTGCACAGGGGAACACTGAAGCTTTCTTT,CSVAQGNTEAFF,few,TRBJ1-1,NA,TRBV29-1
NA,CASSKVGTGALGSNQPQHF,many,TRBJ1-5,NA,TRBV21-1
TGTGCCAGCAGCCAGGGACTAGCGGGAGAGCTGGTCGGGGAGCTGTTTTTT,CASSQGLAGELVGELFF,many,TRBJ2-2,TRBD2,TRBV3-1
TGTGCCAGCAGCCCAGGGTTTGGCGTCCTGACTTTC,CASSPGFGVLTF,many,TRBJ2-6,NA,TRBV7-9
TGTGCCAGCAGTTTAGAGGGGATCTACGAGCAGTACTTC,CASSLEGIYEQYF,many,TRBJ2-7,NA,TRBV12-3/TRBV12-4
TGTGCCAGCTCACCACCCTCGGGATGGTCTACCAAAAACATTCAGTACTTC,CASSPPSGWSTKNIQYF,NA,TRBJ2-4,NA,TRBV18
TGCAGCGTTCCCCTTAGCGGGAGTCGGGAGACCCAGTACTTC,CSVPLSGSRETQYF,many,TRBJ2-5,TRBD2,TRBV29-1
TGTGCCAGCAGTACTAGCGGGAGTAAGTACAATGAGCAGTTCTTC,CASSTSGSKYNEQFF,many,TRBJ2-1,TRBD2,TRBV12-3/TRBV12-4